The TCR beta chain under discussion was sequenced for a study of blood T cell repertoires in COVID-19. About the study: T cells, B-cell-depleted T cells, or PBMCs provided the cDNA or gDNA that served as material.

Trimming removed 1 base from V and 3 bases from J, with 10 bases in between. Germline V gives CDR1 LNHDA, CDR2 SQIVND (reference sequence). The CDR3 totals 14 residues. As handled by the study authors: Cell counts per sample came from amplifying reference gene primers. This table comes from immunoSEQ multiplex PCR, and its TCRdb copy is limited to in-frame clones, with some not included. D and trimming were read from the DNA, whereas the V and J calls and clone size are those reported in that table. The sample contains more than 140,000 clones, about 82% of which appear only once. The sample was peripheral blood. The sequence came from a woman in her sixties with acute or convalescent COVID-19. J is TRBJ2-7 and V is TRBV19; D gene uncertain. The CDR3 region is CASSIAGVDYEQYF. The CDR3 DNA is TGTGCCAGTAGTATAGCTGGAGTAGACTACGAGCAGTACTTC.